These 21 T cell receptor beta chains share one sample of origin, sequenced in a study of T-cell reconstitution after alpha-beta-depleted transplantation in children. Construction of the TCRbeta library involved unique molecular identifiers. TCRdb re-called the PCR reads through MiXCR, storing one row per CDR3 protein. This table has about 410,000 distinct CDR3 sequences, approximately 20% appearing once. The starting material was PBMCs from the stem cell graft donor, obtained from the stem cell graft. Every receptor here comes from a human donor who donated a stem cell graft to a child with acute myeloid leukemia.

V is TRBV11-2 and J is TRBJ2-3; 7 bases line up with TRBD2. The V gene's germline CDR1 is SGHAT and CDR2 FQNNGV. This CDR3 has 14 amino acids. Trimming at V came to 5 bases and at J to 3 bases, leaving 5 bases not matched to a gene. The CDR3 DNA follows: TGTGCCAGCAGCCCGGGACTAAGAACAGATACGCAGTATTTT. Protein product: CASSPGLRTDTQYF.

This clonotype was seen many times. The chain joins TRBV20-1 to TRBJ2-2, with D possibly TRBD1 on 5 matching bases. Germline V gives CDR1 DFQATT, CDR2 SNEGSKA (reference sequence). This CDR3 comprises 17 residues. Trimming stripped 5 bases from V and 4 bases from J, with 23 bases between. CDR3 nucleotides: TGCAGTGCTCGCTCATACCTCAGGGATAGTGTCACCGGGGAGCTGTTTTTT. Its translation: CSARSYLRDSVTGELFF.

This clonotype has a handful of counts. This chain connects TRBV4-3 to TRBJ2-7; 12 positions agree with TRBD2. J was trimmed by 2 bases and V by 4 bases; bases with no gene match: 9. Germline assignment: CDR1 LGHNA and CDR2 YSLEER. This CDR3 spans 17 amino acids. DNA of the CDR3: TGCGCCAGCAGCCGGACACTAGCGGGAGGTGCTACCTACGAGCAGTACTTC. Translated, it gives CASSRTLAGGATYEQYF.

In its sample, this clonotype was seen once. This chain joins TRBV24-1 and TRBJ2-7; D is uncertain. Germline V gives CDR1 KGHDR, CDR2 SFDVKD. The CDR3 has 13 residues. Trimming pared 6 bases from V and 0 bases from J, leaving 8 bases between. The CDR3 nucleotides are TGTGCCACCAGTCGGGCGAGCTCCTACGAGCAGTACTTC. It yields the protein CATSRASSYEQYF.

There are a few counts of this clonotype. At one end, the junction sequence differs from germline, possibly due to a read error. The chain is built from TRBV25-1 and TRBJ1-2; TRBD1 aligns across 7 bases. There are 15 residues in the CDR3. Germline loops: CDR1 MGHDK, CDR2 SYGVNS. The CDR3 protein is CSSSELTGSSYGYTF. The CDR3, as DNA: TGTTCCAGCAGTGAACTGACAGGGTCTAGCTATGGCTACACCTTC.

In DNA, the CDR3 is TGTGCCAGCAGTTTTCGGGGACTTAACACCGGGGAGCTGTTTTTT. Protein: CASSFRGLNTGELFF. The genes are TRBV28 and TRBJ2-2, with D tentatively TRBD2 (6 bases). The ends were cut back, 3 bases at V and 2 bases at J, with 10 bases in the middle. The V gene's germline CDR1 is MDHEN and CDR2 SYDVKM. This CDR3 spans 15 amino acids.

This clonotype was found a few times. The chain uses TRBV20-1 and TRBJ2-3, with D tentatively TRBD2 (7 bases). With 6 bases removed from V and 4 bases from J, the gap between germline ends came to 20 bases. CDR1 is DFQATT, CDR2 SNEGSKA, per germline (reference sequence). This CDR3 has 15 residues. This CDR3 is CSAIPGAGEADTQYF. The CDR3 nucleotides are TGCAGTGCAATTCCGGGGGCGGGAGAGGCAGATACGCAGTATTTT.

The rearrangement joins TRBV7-2 to TRBJ1-5; D is uncertain. The V end was cut by 2 bases, the J end by 2 bases, with 10 bases between. Germline CDR1 SGHTA, CDR2 FQGNSA. CDR3 length: 15 amino acids. The CDR3 DNA reads TGTGCCAGCAGCTTATGGGCTGCAGGCAATCAGCCCCAGCATTTT. Translation: CASSLWAAGNQPQHF. The whole variable domain, filled in from reference TRBV7-2 and TRBJ1-5, reads GAGVSQSPSNKVTEKGKDVELRCDPISGHTALYWYRQSLGQGLEFLIYFQGNSAPDKSGLPSDRFSAERTGGSVSTLTIQRTQQEDSAVYLCASSLWAAGNQPQHFGDGTRLSIL.

The rearrangement uses TRBV4-3 and TRBJ2-7; 7 bases are a match to TRBD2. The CDR3 has 16 residues. Trimming at V came to 3 bases and at J to 0 bases, leaving 8 bases not matched to a gene. Germline V gives CDR1 LGHNA, CDR2 YSLEER. Here the CDR3 DNA reads TGCGCCAGCAGCCAGAAAGCGGGGCCACCCTCCTACGAGCAGTACTTC. This translates into CASSQKAGPPSYEQYF.

Many counts were recorded for this clonotype. V gene TRBV20-1 combines with J gene TRBJ2-5, with 8 bases that match TRBD1. This CDR3 contains 14 residues. Losses at the gene ends were 2 bases for V and 5 bases for J; bases not matched to a gene: 7. Germline lookup yields CDR1 DFQATT and CDR2 SNEGSKA (reference sequence). The CDR3: CSARPDRGAETQYF. CDR3 DNA sequence: TGCAGTGCTAGACCCGACAGGGGCGCGGAGACCCAGTACTTC.

The V call is TRBV14, the J call TRBJ1-2; 8 bases agree with TRBD1. The trim removed 3 bases at V and 8 bases at J, leaving 11 bases unmatched. CDR1 and CDR2 (germline): SGHDN, FVKESK. This CDR3 region has 15 residues. CDR3 sequence (DNA): TGTGCCAGCAGCCAGGACAGGGACGGACGAAGCGGCTACACCTTC. Translation gives CASSQDRDGRSGYTF.

This clonotype was counted a few times. The CDR3 sequence is CSGGAGEEWTQYF. Written as DNA, the CDR3 is TGCAGTGGGGGGGCGGGAGAAGAGTGGACCCAGTACTTC. V and J are TRBV20-1 and TRBJ2-5; possibly TRBD2 for D (7 bases). From germline, CDR1 is DFQATT and CDR2 SNEGSKA (reference sequence). CDR3 size: 13 residues. Trimming took 7 bases from V and 7 from J, leaving 19 bases between them.

This rearrangement joins TRBV12-3 or TRBV12-4 to TRBJ2-1, with 8 bases fitting TRBD2. V was clipped by 6 bases and J by 4 bases; unmatched bases: 11. The CDR3 spans 16 residues. This CDR3 is CASSHVLAEIYNEQFF. As DNA, the CDR3 is TGTGCCAGCAGCCACGTACTAGCGGAGATATACAATGAGCAGTTCTTC.

This rearrangement joins TRBV19 to TRBJ1-1; D unclear. The CDR3 loop spans 16 amino acids. Looked up from germline, CDR1 is LNHDA and CDR2 is SQIVND (reference sequence). V was trimmed by 1 base and J by 0 bases, leaving 12 bases between them. In DNA form, the CDR3 reads TGTGCCAGTAGTATAGGCCGGGGAGGGATGAACACTGAAGCTTTCTTT. It is translated as CASSIGRGGMNTEAFF.

The chain has TRBV7-8 and TRBJ2-7, with D possibly being TRBD2 (5 bases). V was clipped by 4 bases and J by 1 base, with 8 bases between them. In germline, CDR1 is SGHVS, CDR2 FQNEAQ. The CDR3 has 13 residues. The CDR3 here is CASSYGLSYEQYF. Written as DNA, the CDR3 is TGTGCCAGCAGCTACGGACTTTCCTACGAGCAGTACTTC.

The chain is built from TRBV4-3 and TRBJ2-5; 9 bases match TRBD1. Trimming cost V 1 base and J 0 bases; bases outside gene matches: 6. This CDR3 comprises 17 residues. Germline CDR1 is LGHNA and CDR2 is YSLEER. The CDR3 DNA reads TGCGCCAGCAGCCAAGGGACAGGGGCGGCGTACCAAGAGACCCAGTACTTC. It specifies CASSQGTGAAYQETQYF.

This chain links TRBV4-2 with TRBJ2-3; 10 bases are shared with TRBD2. There are 17 residues in the CDR3. From germline, CDR1 is LGHNA and CDR2 YNFKEQ. Germline trimming cut 0 bases from V and 3 bases from J; bases unmatched to any gene: 6. For the CDR3, the DNA is TGTGCCAGCAGCCAAGATCGGATAGCGGGAGGTACAGATACGCAGTATTTT. Protein product: CASSQDRIAGGTDTQYF.

This clonotype was counted a few times. The rearrangement uses TRBV5-1 and TRBJ2-7; D uncertain. The CDR3 covers 13 residues. The V end lost 2 bases, the J end lost 6 bases, and 12 bases lay between the germline ends. CDR1 and CDR2 (germline): SGHRS, YFSETQ. CDR3 sequence: CASSFNSGPEQYF. The CDR3 DNA reads TGCGCCAGCAGCTTTAACAGTGGACCCGAGCAGTACTTC.

V usage is TRBV24-1 and J usage is TRBJ2-2; TRBD2 matches at 13 bases. CDR3 length: 18 residues. Unmatched junction bases numbered 8, after V lost 3 bases and J lost 5 bases. Germline CDR1 and CDR2: KGHDR and SFDVKD. Written as DNA, the CDR3 is TGTGCCACCAGTGATCACAAGACTAGCGGGAGGTGGACCGGGGAGCTGTTTTTT. This translates into CATSDHKTSGRWTGELFF.

This chain connects TRBV7-9 to TRBJ2-3; TRBD2 matches 12 bases. In germline, CDR1 is SEHNR, CDR2 FQNEAQ (reference sequence). Trimming at V came to 0 bases and at J to 3 bases, leaving 4 bases not matched to a gene. CDR3 length equals 17 residues. This CDR3 reads CASSLATSGSLTDTQYF. DNA of the CDR3: TGTGCCAGCAGCTTAGCGACTAGCGGGAGTCTGACAGATACGCAGTATTTT.

The chain joins TRBV11-2 to TRBJ2-5, with 8 bases aligning to TRBD1. CDR1 is SGHAT and CDR2 is FQNNGV in the germline V gene. Trimming at V came to 2 bases and at J to 7 bases, leaving 6 bases not matched to a gene. The CDR3 is 14 amino acids. The CDR3 nucleotides read TGTGCCAGCAGCTTATATCAGGGGGCAGGGACCCAGTACTTC. Translated: CASSLYQGAGTQYF.